This T cell receptor (beta chain) was recorded in a study of blood T cells in healthy people across ages. Study-wide results and limits: Measured against age, TCR beta diversity per million T cells decreased in a roughly linear manner.

Each sample gave at least 6 million isolated PBMCs. The use of a sample-barcoded 5' primer and a J-beta primer mix characterized a second PCR of about 7 to 12 cycles. TCRdb used MiXCR to reprocess the 5' RACE reads, holding one entry per CDR3 protein. The sample lists roughly 680,000 distinct CDR3 sequences, around 52% occurring once. Germline V gives CDR1 SGHRS, CDR2 YFSETQ. The CDR3 runs 14 residues. V lost 5 bases and J 1 base, leaving 9 bases between the germline ends. This clonotype was seen ten or more times. Its matching antigen is unknown. Source material: blood. The chain couples TRBV5-1 to TRBJ1-4, with D possibly matching TRBD1 (5 bases). This TCR came from a woman older than 75 in good health. Here the CDR3 DNA reads TGCGCCAGCAGGAACAGGAGAACTAATGAAAAACTGTTTTTT. Protein: CASRNRRTNEKLFF.